The entry that follows covers one T cell receptor (beta chain) sequence. The target antigen is unknown. The V and J ends lost 7 bases and 4 bases respectively, with 27 bases between them. From germline, CDR1 is MNHEY and CDR2 SMNVEV (reference sequence). The CDR3 covers 18 residues. Sequencing was at deep level. Produced via immunoSEQ multiplex PCR; TCRdb's table is partial and in-frame only. The sample records some 790,000 clones, over 60% being singletons. This record comes from a study of shared clonotypes between healthy human individuals. The overall study: Three plates were used per donor for CD4 naive, three for CD4 memory, two for CD8 naive and one for CD8 memory. Study results and limitations: Sampling used blood alone; tissue repertoires probably differ.

The TCR comes from a woman in her 30s in good health. The J gene is TRBJ2-3, the V gene TRBV27; a weak D match, TRBD1 (6 bases). What was sequenced was memory CD4+ T cells sorted from blood. Subset here: CD45RA-negative fraction. DNA for the CDR3: TGTGCCAGCACCCCAGCGCGACAGGACCCCCTACTCCCAGATACGCAGTATTTT. Amino acid sequence: CASTPARQDPLLPDTQYF.